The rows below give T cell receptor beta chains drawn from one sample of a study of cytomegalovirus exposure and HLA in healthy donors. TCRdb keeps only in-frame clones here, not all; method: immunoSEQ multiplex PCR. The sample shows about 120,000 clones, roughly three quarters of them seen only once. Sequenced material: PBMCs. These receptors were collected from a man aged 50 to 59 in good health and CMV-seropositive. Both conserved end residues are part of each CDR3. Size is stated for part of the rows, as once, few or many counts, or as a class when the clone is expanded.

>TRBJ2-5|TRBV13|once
CASSLQETQYF
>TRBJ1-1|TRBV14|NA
CASSQDLGTGNTEAFF
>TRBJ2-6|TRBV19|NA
CASSKVPVGAGNGANVLTF
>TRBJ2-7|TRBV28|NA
CASSLADNSYEQYF
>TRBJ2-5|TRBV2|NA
CASSEQGAEETQYF
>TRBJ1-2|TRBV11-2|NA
CASSLVEQLSYGYTF
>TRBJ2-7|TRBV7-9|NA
CASSSGTTAIEQYF
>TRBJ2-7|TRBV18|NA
CASSPARRPSYEQYF
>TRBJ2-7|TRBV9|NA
CASSVEGSGAYEQYF
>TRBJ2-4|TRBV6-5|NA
CASSWTSGRNIQYF
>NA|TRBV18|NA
CASSPPSSYEQYF
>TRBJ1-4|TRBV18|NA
CASSPRGGNEKLFF
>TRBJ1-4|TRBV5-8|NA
CASSFGQGRRATNEKLFF
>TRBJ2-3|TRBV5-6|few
CASRDVGRGSTDTQYF
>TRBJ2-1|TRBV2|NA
CASSETGLAVNNEQFF
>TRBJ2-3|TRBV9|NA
CASSAPGTGGTDTQYF